Below, 28 T cell receptor beta chains from the same sample are listed, as sequenced in a study of blood T cell repertoires in COVID-19. Assay used: immunoSEQ multiplex PCR; TCRdb lists only in-frame clones, some missing. The data show roughly 300,000 clones, around 87% seen once. The specimen sequenced was peripheral blood. The receptor source for this set is a woman between 45 and 65 years old who had recovered from COVID-19.

This clone showed up just a few times. The V call is TRBV25-1, the J call TRBJ1-2; TRBD1 is a possible D gene (6 bases). Germline V CDR1 and CDR2: MGHDK, SYGVNS. This CDR3 is 14 amino acids long. Trimming shortened V by 6 bases and J by 6 bases, and 17 bases separated the two germline ends. This CDR3 is CASSPGQMLNGYTF. DNA for the CDR3: TGTGCCAGCAGCCCCGGACAGATGTTAAATGGCTACACCTTC.

The chain recombines TRBV4-3 with TRBJ1-3, with D tentatively TRBD1 (5 bases). The CDR3 is 18 residues long. Germline CDR1 is LGHNA and CDR2 is YSLEER. V dropped 1 base and J dropped 5 bases, with 21 bases sitting between them. This CDR3 reads CASSQVHIDGGTRNTIYF. CDR3 nucleotides: TGCGCCAGCAGCCAAGTGCATATAGACGGGGGAACCCGAAACACCATATATTTT.

The V and J genes are TRBV2 and TRBJ1-1; D gene unclear. Germline CDR1 reads SNHLY; CDR2 reads FYNNEI. Trimming took off 7 bases at V and 3 bases at J, with 9 bases between the two ends. The CDR3 runs to 12 residues. CDR3 nucleotide sequence: TGTGCCAGCATGAGGAGGGACACTGAAGCTTTCTTT. Its protein is CASMRRDTEAFF.

This chain links TRBV6-1 with TRBJ1-2; D gene uncertain. The germline V gene encodes CDR1 MNHNS and CDR2 SASEGT. Trimming shortened V by 2 bases and J by 4 bases, and 8 bases separated the two germline ends. This CDR3 is built from 13 residues. Here the CDR3 reads CASSEHSLYGYTF. CDR3 in DNA: TGTGCCAGCAGTGAACACAGCCTCTATGGCTACACCTTC.

V gene TRBV7-8 combines with J gene TRBJ1-6; D not resolved. The V gene lost 1 base and the J gene lost 7 bases, with 8 bases spanning the gap. Germline CDR1 reads SGHVS; CDR2 reads FQNEAQ. The CDR3 has 14 residues. The CDR3: CASSLGSTNSPLHF. In nucleotides, the CDR3 is TGTGCCAGCAGCTTAGGTTCTACGAATTCACCCCTCCACTTT. Filled out from reference TRBV7-8 and TRBJ1-6, the complete variable domain reads GAGVSQSPRYKVAKRGQDVALRCDPISGHVSLFWYQQALGQGPEFLTYFQNEAQLDKSGLPSDRFFAERPEGSVSTLKIQRTQQEDSAVYLCASSLGSTNSPLHFGNGTRLTVT.

The chain is built from TRBV9 and TRBJ1-1, with D possibly matching TRBD1 (6 bases). V lost 1 base to trimming and J lost 1 base, with 8 bases between them. The CDR3 sequence is 14 residues long. In germline, CDR1 is SGDLS, CDR2 YYNGEE. The DNA of the CDR3 is TGTGCCAGCAGCGTACGAGGGGGGAACACTGAAGCTTTCTTT. Encoded protein: CASSVRGGNTEAFF.

The chain joins TRBV5-4 to TRBJ1-1; the D is unclear. CDR1 is SGHNT, CDR2 YYREEE, per germline (reference sequence). V lost 0 bases, J lost 3 bases, and 12 bases lay in between. This CDR3 spans 15 amino acids. This CDR3 reads CASSLALQEDTEAFF. The CDR3 nucleotides read TGTGCCAGCAGCTTGGCCCTACAAGAGGACACTGAAGCTTTCTTT. The full variable domain, rest sourced from reference TRBV5-4 and TRBJ1-1, is ETGVTQSPTHLIKTRGQQVTLRCSSQSGHNTVSWYQQALGQGPQFIFQYYREEENGRGNFPPRFSGLQFPNYSSELNVNALELDDSALYLCASSLALQEDTEAFFGQGTRLTVV.

V usage is TRBV12-3 or TRBV12-4 and J usage is TRBJ2-2, with D uncertain. The ends were cut back, 6 bases at V and 2 bases at J, with 4 bases in the middle. The CDR3 extends over 12 amino acids. The CDR3 DNA follows: TGTGCCAGCAGCCAAAACACCGGGGAGCTGTTTTTT. It yields the protein CASSQNTGELFF.

The rearrangement joins TRBV15 to TRBJ2-7; the match to TRBD2 covers 9 bases. CDR3 size: 16 residues. J lost 3 bases, V lost 3 bases, and 9 bases had no gene match. CDR1 is LNHNV, CDR2 YYDKDF, per germline (reference sequence). The DNA for the CDR3 is TGTGCCACCAGCAGCGCTCCTCTAGCGGGGTACTACGAGCAGTACTTC. This gives the protein CATSSAPLAGYYEQYF. Together with reference TRBV15 and TRBJ2-7, the CDR3 gives the full variable domain: DAMVIQNPRYQVTQFGKPVTLSCSQTLNHNVMYWYQQKSSQAPKLLFHYYDKDFNNEADTPDNFQSRRPNTSFCFLDIRSPGLGDTAMYLCATSSAPLAGYYEQYFGPGTRLTVT.

With respect to this clone: One junction end does not reproduce the germline sequence, and a read error may be involved. V usage is TRBV7-2 and J usage is TRBJ2-5; the match to TRBD2 covers 10 bases. Germline V gene data show CDR1 as SGHTA and CDR2 as FQGNSA. The CDR3 extends over 14 amino acids. In nucleotides, the CDR3 is TGTGCCAGCAGCTTAGTGGGCCAGCGGGAGGGCGGGGACTTC. Translation gives CASSLVGQREGGDF.

V and J are TRBV7-3 and TRBJ2-5, with 16 bases fitting TRBD2. V dropped 5 bases and J dropped 4; count of bases not matched to a gene: 7. The CDR3 runs to 17 residues. Germline CDR1 SGHTA, CDR2 FQGTGA. CDR3 amino acids: CASSTGLAGGPSETQYF. The DNA of the CDR3 is TGTGCCAGCAGCACGGGACTAGCGGGAGGGCCGTCAGAGACCCAGTACTTC.

V is TRBV6-2 or TRBV6-3 and J is TRBJ2-1; 10 nucleotides match TRBD2. V was clipped by 4 bases and J by 7 bases; unmatched bases: 7. This CDR3 has 15 amino acids. CDR1 MNHEY and CDR2 SVGEGT come from the germline V gene. CDR3 sequence: CASSFVTSGTNEQFF. The CDR3 coding sequence is TGTGCCAGCAGTTTCGTCACTAGCGGGACTAATGAGCAGTTCTTC.

The rearrangement uses TRBV15 and TRBJ1-5; D not resolved. The germline CDR1 and CDR2 sequences are LNHNV and YYDKDF (reference sequence). V was clipped by 0 bases and J by 4 bases, with 7 bases between them. CDR3 size: 14 residues. This chain's CDR3 is CATSRDPRNQPQHF. Written as DNA, the CDR3 is TGTGCCACCAGCAGAGATCCCAGAAATCAGCCCCAGCATTTT.

The chain links TRBV3-1 (or the pseudogene TRBV3-2) to TRBJ2-7; D possibly corresponds to TRBD1 (5 bases). Trimming shortened V by 0 bases and J by 0 bases, and 9 bases separated the two germline ends. This CDR3 spans 15 amino acids. Germline CDR1 reads LGHDT; CDR2 reads YNNKEL (reference sequence). The CDR3 sequence: CASSQDGRDSYEQYF. In DNA, the CDR3 is TGTGCCAGCAGCCAAGATGGCAGGGACTCCTACGAGCAGTACTTC.

V is TRBV19 and J is TRBJ2-7; a weak D match, TRBD1 (6 bases). Trimming left V 3 bases short and J 4 bases short, with 16 bases between. This CDR3 has 15 residues. Germline values: CDR1 LNHDA, CDR2 SQIVND (reference sequence). CDR3 DNA sequence: TGTGCCAGTAGTATTGGTGCGAGGGGGACGTACGAGCAGTACTTC. This translates into CASSIGARGTYEQYF.

The chain uses TRBV7-6 and TRBJ2-3; 14 bases match TRBD2. J lost 5 bases, V lost 5 bases, and 3 bases had no gene match. Per the germline V gene, CDR1 is SGHVS and CDR2 is FNYEAQ. The CDR3 is made up of 15 amino acids. CDR3 protein: CASSGGTSGRDTQYF. The CDR3 coding sequence is TGTGCCAGCAGCGGAGGGACTAGCGGGAGAGATACGCAGTATTTT.

A single count supports this clone. The CDR3 DNA follows: TGTGCCAGCAGCTTCGGTTTTGGCGGTTCCTCAGGGGAGCAGTACTTC. Encoded protein: CASSFGFGGSSGEQYF. This chain connects TRBV7-6 to TRBJ2-7; D might be TRBD1 (5 bases). The CDR3 has 16 amino acids. Germline V CDR1 and CDR2: SGHVS, FNYEAQ. V was trimmed by 3 bases and J by 7 bases, leaving 22 bases between them.

A few counts support this clone. V and J are TRBV7-2 and TRBJ2-3; TRBD2 might be the D (5 bases). The V end was cut by 3 bases, the J end by 5 bases, with 18 bases between. This CDR3 region has 16 residues. The germline gives CDR1 SGHTA, CDR2 FQGNSA. Written as DNA, the CDR3 is TGTGCCAGCAGCTTGATCAGCGGCCGGGTGATAGATACGCAGTATTTT. Its translation: CASSLISGRVIDTQYF.

This chain links TRBV24-1 with TRBJ2-1, with 7 bases fitting TRBD2. V lost 5 bases and J lost 8; bases outside the gene matches: 26. CDR1 and CDR2 (germline): KGHDR, SFDVKD. This CDR3 has 20 amino acids. The CDR3 spells CATSGDGGSRGLALRHEQFF. As DNA, the CDR3 is TGTGCCACCAGTGGCGACGGCGGGAGTAGAGGCCTAGCGTTAAGGCATGAGCAGTTCTTC.

The chain employs TRBV18 and TRBJ2-7; 7 positions match TRBD2. Germline trimming cut 3 bases from V and 2 bases from J; bases unmatched to any gene: 4. The length of the CDR3 is 14 residues. Germline-derived CDR1 and CDR2 are KGHSH and LQKENI. The CDR3 DNA reads as TGTGCCAGCTCACCGAGCGGGAATACCTACGAGCAGTACTTC. The encoded protein is CASSPSGNTYEQYF.

The V call is TRBV28, the J call TRBJ2-7; 7 bases align to TRBD2. The germline V gene encodes CDR1 MDHEN and CDR2 SYDVKM. This CDR3 has 21 residues. The trim removed 7 bases at V and 3 bases at J, leaving 30 bases unmatched. CDR3 loop: CASTNPRAHRSAGLLLYEQYF. The CDR3 DNA reads as TGTGCCAGCACCAACCCCAGGGCCCACCGTTCAGCGGGACTCCTCCTCTACGAGCAGTACTTC.

This chain's CDR3 is CASSPAPGSGNTIYF. The CDR3 bases are TGTGCCAGCAGTCCCGCCCCGGGCTCTGGAAACACCATATATTTT. This chain joins TRBV28 and TRBJ1-3; D gene uncertain. The germline CDR1 and CDR2 sequences are MDHEN and SYDVKM. V lost 5 bases and J lost 0, with 11 bases in between. This CDR3 comprises 15 residues.

The rearrangement links TRBV29-1 to TRBJ2-7; D is unresolved. The CDR3 is 11 residues long. V shed 4 bases and J shed 2 bases, with 6 bases lying between them. Germline V gene sequence: CDR1 SQVTM, CDR2 ANQGSEA. CDR3 in DNA: TGCAGCGTTGGCAGTACCTACGAGCAGTACTTC. Its translation is CSVGSTYEQYF.

Of note for this clone: The junction shows a germline mismatch at one end, possibly a read error. The J gene is TRBJ1-1, the V gene TRBV3-1 (or the pseudogene TRBV3-2); tentative D call: TRBD1 (6 bases). The germline V gene has CDR1 LGHDT and CDR2 YNNKEL (reference sequence). The CDR3 covers 15 residues. In nucleotides, the CDR3 is TGTGCCAGCAGCCAAGAACGAACAGGGTTTTTGGGTTCAGATTTT. The encoded protein is CASSQERTGFLGSDF.

For this clone: One end of the junction varies from germline; a read error may be responsible. This chain joins TRBV28 and TRBJ1-1, with 9 nucleotides matching TRBD1. Germline CDR1 reads MDHEN; CDR2 reads SYDVKM. The CDR3 has 15 residues. The DNA of the CDR3 is TGTGCCAGCAGTTCCCGGTATTCGGACAGGGGAGGATCCCGATTT. This encodes CASSSRYSDRGGSRF.

The table lists this clone with a count of one. The chain combines TRBV7-8 with TRBJ2-2; D is ambiguous. There are 16 residues in the CDR3. Germline V gene lookup returns CDR1 SGHVS and CDR2 FQNEAQ. Trimming took off 1 base at V and 4 bases at J, with 13 bases between the two ends. The CDR3 reads CASSLVVGGTTGELFF. CDR3 DNA sequence: TGTGCCAGCAGCTTAGTAGTAGGCGGTACCACCGGGGAGCTGTTTTTT.

The chain couples TRBV28 to TRBJ2-7; a weak D match, TRBD1 (5 bases). The V gene lost 8 bases and the J gene lost 2 bases, with 25 bases spanning the gap. Germline-derived CDR1 and CDR2 are MDHEN and SYDVKM. The CDR3 length is 17 residues. This chain's CDR3 is CASYGHNQKVRPYEQYF. The CDR3 DNA sequence: TGTGCCAGCTACGGACATAATCAAAAGGTTAGACCCTACGAGCAGTACTTC.

The chain links TRBV30 to TRBJ2-6, with 7 bases lining up with TRBD1. The CDR3 sequence is 16 residues long. Germline V gene data show CDR1 as GTSNPN and CDR2 as SVGIG (reference sequence). Losses at the gene ends were 0 bases for V and 0 bases for J; bases not matched to a gene: 2. This chain's CDR3 is CAWSVQGYSGANVLTF. CDR3 DNA sequence: TGTGCCTGGAGTGTACAGGGGTACTCTGGGGCCAACGTCCTGACTTTC.